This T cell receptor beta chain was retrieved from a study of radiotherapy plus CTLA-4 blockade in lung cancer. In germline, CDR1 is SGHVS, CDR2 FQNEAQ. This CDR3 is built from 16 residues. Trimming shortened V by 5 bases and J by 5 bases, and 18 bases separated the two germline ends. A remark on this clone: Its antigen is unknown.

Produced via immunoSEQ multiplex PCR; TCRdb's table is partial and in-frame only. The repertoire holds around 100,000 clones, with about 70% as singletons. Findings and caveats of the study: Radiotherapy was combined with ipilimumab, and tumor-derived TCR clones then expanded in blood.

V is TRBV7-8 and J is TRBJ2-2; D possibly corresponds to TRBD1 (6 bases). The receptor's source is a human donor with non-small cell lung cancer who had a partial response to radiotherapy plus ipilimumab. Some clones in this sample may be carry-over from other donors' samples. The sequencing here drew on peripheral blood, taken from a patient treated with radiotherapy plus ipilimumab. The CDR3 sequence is CASSPPWGRRTGELFF. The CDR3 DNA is TGTGCCAGCAGCCCGCCATGGGGGCGACGGACCGGGGAGCTGTTTTTT.